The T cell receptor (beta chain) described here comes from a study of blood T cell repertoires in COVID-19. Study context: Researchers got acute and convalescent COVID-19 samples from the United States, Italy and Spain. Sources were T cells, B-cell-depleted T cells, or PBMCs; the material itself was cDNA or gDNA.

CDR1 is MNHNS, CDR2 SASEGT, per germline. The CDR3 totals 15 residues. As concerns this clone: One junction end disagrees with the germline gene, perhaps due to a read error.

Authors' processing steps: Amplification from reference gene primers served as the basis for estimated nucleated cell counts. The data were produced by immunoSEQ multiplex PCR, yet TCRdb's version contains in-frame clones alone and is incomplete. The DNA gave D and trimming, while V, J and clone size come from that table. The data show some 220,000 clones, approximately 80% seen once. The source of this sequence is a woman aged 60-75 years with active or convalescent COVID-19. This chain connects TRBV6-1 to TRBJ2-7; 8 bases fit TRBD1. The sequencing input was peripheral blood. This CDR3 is CASREGTGGGYEQYF. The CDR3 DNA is TGTGCCAGCAGGGAAGGTACAGGGGGAGGCTACGAGCAGTACTTC.